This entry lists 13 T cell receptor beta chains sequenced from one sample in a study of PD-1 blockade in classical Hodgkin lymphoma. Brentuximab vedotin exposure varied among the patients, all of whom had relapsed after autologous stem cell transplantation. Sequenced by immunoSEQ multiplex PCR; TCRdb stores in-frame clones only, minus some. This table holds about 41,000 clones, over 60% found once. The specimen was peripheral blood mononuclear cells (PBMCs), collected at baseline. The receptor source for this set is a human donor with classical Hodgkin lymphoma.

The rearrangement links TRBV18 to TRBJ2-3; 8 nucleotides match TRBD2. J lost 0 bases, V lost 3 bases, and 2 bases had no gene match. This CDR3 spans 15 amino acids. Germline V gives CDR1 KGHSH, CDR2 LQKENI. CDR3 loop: CASSPVAGSTDTQYF. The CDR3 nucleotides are TGTGCCAGCTCACCCGTAGCGGGAAGCACAGATACGCAGTATTTT.

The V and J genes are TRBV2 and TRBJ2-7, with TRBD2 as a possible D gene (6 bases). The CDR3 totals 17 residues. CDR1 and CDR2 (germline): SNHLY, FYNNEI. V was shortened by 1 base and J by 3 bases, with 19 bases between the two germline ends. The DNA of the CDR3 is TGTGCCAGCAGTGAAGGGAGGGACTTGTCAGTCTACTACGAGCAGTACTTC. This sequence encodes CASSEGRDLSVYYEQYF.

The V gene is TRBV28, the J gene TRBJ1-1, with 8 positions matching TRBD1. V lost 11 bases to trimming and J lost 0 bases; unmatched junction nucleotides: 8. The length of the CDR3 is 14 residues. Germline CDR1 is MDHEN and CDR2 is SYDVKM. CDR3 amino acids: CAGTGGSLNTEAFF. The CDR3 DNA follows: TGTGCCGGTACAGGGGGTTCTCTGAACACTGAAGCTTTCTTT.

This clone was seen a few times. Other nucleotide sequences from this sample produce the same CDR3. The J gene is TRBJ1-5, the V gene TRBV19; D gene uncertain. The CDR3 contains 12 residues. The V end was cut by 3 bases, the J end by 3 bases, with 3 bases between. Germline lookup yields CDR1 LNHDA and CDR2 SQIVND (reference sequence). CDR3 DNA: TGTGCCAGTAGTATCACCAATCAGCCCCAGCATTTT. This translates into CASSITNQPQHF.

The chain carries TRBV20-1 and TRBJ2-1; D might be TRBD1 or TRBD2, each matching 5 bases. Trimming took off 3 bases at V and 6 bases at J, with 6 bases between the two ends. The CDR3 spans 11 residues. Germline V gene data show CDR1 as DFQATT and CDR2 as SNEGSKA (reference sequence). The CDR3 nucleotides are TGCAGTGCTAGCGGGGCCAATGAGCAGTTCTTC. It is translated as CSASGANEQFF.

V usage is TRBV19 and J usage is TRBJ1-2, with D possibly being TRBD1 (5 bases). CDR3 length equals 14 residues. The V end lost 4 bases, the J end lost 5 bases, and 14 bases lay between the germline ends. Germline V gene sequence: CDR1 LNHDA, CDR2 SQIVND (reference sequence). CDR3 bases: TGTGCCAGTAGTACCCGGGACGGAGTTTATGGCTACACCTTC. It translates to CASSTRDGVYGYTF.

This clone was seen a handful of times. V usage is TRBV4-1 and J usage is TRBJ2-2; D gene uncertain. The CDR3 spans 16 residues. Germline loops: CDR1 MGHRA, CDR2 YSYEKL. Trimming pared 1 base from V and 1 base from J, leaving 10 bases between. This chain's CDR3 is CASSQGAALNTGELFF. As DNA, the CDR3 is TGCGCCAGCAGCCAAGGGGCGGCGCTGAACACCGGGGAGCTGTTTTTT.

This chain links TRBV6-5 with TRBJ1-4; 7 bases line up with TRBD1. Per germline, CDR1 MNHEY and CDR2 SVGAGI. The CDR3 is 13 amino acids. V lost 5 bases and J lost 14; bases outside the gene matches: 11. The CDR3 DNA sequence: TGTGCCAGCAGTGAGACAGGGAAGAGGAGTCTGTTTTTT. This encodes CASSETGKRSLFF.

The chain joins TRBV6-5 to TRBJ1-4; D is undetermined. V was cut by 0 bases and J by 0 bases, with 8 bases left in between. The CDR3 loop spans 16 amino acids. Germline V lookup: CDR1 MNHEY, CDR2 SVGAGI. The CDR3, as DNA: TGTGCCAGCAGTTACTCGGCCTCTGCAACTAATGAAAAACTGTTTTTT. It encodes CASSYSASATNEKLFF.

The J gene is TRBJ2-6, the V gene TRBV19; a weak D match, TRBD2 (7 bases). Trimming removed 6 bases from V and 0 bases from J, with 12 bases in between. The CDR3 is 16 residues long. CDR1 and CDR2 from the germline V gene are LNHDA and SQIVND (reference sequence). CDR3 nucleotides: TGTGCCAGTAGACCGGGGGGCGACTCTGGGGCCAACGTCCTGACTTTC. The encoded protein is CASRPGGDSGANVLTF.

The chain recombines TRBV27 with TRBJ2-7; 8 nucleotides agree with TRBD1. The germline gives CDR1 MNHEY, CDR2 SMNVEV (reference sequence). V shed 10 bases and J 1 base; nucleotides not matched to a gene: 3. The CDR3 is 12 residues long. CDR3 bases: TGTGCCACCCGGGACAGGTCCTACGAGCAGTACTTC. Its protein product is CATRDRSYEQYF.

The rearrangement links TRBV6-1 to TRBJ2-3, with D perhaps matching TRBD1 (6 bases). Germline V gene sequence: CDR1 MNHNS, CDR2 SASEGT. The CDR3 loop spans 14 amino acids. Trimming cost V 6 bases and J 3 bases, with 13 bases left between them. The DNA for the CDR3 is TGTGCCAGCAGCCCCCCGGACAGTACAGATACGCAGTATTTT. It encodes CASSPPDSTDTQYF.

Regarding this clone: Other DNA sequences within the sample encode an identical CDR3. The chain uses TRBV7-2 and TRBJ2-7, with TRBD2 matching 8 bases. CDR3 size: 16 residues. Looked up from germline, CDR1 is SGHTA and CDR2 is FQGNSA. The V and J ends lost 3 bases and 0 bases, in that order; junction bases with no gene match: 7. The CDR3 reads CASSLRAGDTSYEQYF. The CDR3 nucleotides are TGTGCCAGCAGCTTGAGAGCGGGAGACACCTCCTACGAGCAGTACTTC.